Below, 27 T cell receptor beta chains from the same sample are listed, as sequenced in a study of shared clonotypes between healthy human individuals. Profiling relied on immunoSEQ multiplex PCR, and the TCRdb table lists in-frame clones only, not all of them. The sample yields a few million clones, roughly 93% seen once. Terminally differentiated effector memory CD45RA+ cells were left out of the naive CD8 fraction, which was CD45RO-negative and positively selected for CCR7. The material sequenced was naive CD8+ T cells from PBMCs. These receptors all stem from a man younger than 35 in good health. Some clones in this sample may be carry-over from other donors' samples.

A word on this clone: Other DNA sequences in the sample encode the same CDR3. The chain links TRBV10-3 to TRBJ2-6; D is ambiguous. Trimming took 2 bases from V and 0 from J, leaving 2 bases between them. Germline CDR1 is ENHRY and CDR2 is SYGVKD. This CDR3 is built from 14 residues. The CDR3 region is CAISEVSGANVLTF. The CDR3 DNA follows: TGTGCCATCAGTGAGGTCTCTGGGGCCAACGTCCTGACTTTC.

The chain employs TRBV27 and TRBJ1-4; D may be TRBD1 (6 bases). This CDR3 contains 15 residues. Between the trimmed V and J ends, which lost 2 bases and 11 bases, there was a span of 18 bases. Germline V gene sequence: CDR1 MNHEY, CDR2 SMNVEV (reference sequence). The CDR3 protein is CASSLAQGSLGKLFF. The CDR3 bases are TGTGCCAGCAGTTTAGCACAGGGCTCTCTTGGGAAACTGTTTTTT.

The chain links TRBV7-9 to TRBJ2-2, with TRBD2 identical over 14 bases. Germline lookup yields CDR1 SEHNR and CDR2 FQNEAQ (reference sequence). The length of the CDR3 is 18 residues. The junction had 10 bases not matched to a gene; V was cut back by 3 bases and J by 7 bases. The CDR3 protein is CASSFKPGLAGEGGELFF. The CDR3 DNA reads TGTGCCAGCAGCTTTAAACCGGGACTAGCGGGAGAGGGCGGGGAGCTGTTTTTT.

The chain joins TRBV27 to TRBJ2-1; D might be TRBD2 (5 bases). Looked up from germline, CDR1 is MNHEY and CDR2 is SMNVEV (reference sequence). V shed 6 bases and J shed 3 bases, with 9 bases lying between them. The CDR3 spans 13 residues. For the CDR3, the DNA is TGTGCCAGCAGCCGGGGAGTCTACAATGAGCAGTTCTTC. Translating it yields CASSRGVYNEQFF.

V is TRBV9 and J is TRBJ1-1; 7 bases map to TRBD1. Trimming at V came to 3 bases and at J to 4 bases, leaving 15 bases not matched to a gene. There are 17 residues in the CDR3. Germline V gene data show CDR1 as SGDLS and CDR2 as YYNGEE. CDR3 amino acids: CASSAIYRQGAGTEAFF. The CDR3 region has the DNA TGTGCCAGCAGCGCCATATACCGACAGGGAGCGGGCACTGAAGCTTTCTTT. The variable domain in full, with the rest retrieved from reference TRBV9 and TRBJ1-1, is DSGVTQTPKHLITATGQRVTLRCSPRSGDLSVYWYQQSLDQGLQFLIQYYNGEERAKGNILERFSAQQFPDLHSELNLSSLELGDSALYFCASSAIYRQGAGTEAFFGQGTRLTVV.

The chain joins TRBV28 to TRBJ2-3; the D is unclear. Trimming removed 6 bases from V and 0 bases from J, with 7 bases in between. The CDR3 is 13 residues long. Germline CDR1 and CDR2: MDHEN and SYDVKM. This CDR3 reads CASSLRSTDTQYF. The CDR3 region has the DNA TGTGCCAGCAGCCTTAGGAGCACAGATACGCAGTATTTT.

V and J are TRBV10-3 and TRBJ2-7; the match to TRBD2 covers 10 bases. Germline V gene sequence: CDR1 ENHRY, CDR2 SYGVKD. The V and J ends lost 4 bases and 2 bases, in that order; junction bases with no gene match: 8. The CDR3 sequence is 16 residues long. CDR3 coding DNA: TGTGCCATCAGTGCCGGGCCAGCGGGAGGGACCTACGAGCAGTACTTC. Translated, it gives CAISAGPAGGTYEQYF.

A remark on this clone: The sample has other DNA sequences that encode this CDR3 too. This chain links TRBV19 with TRBJ2-7; weak D call: TRBD2 (5 bases). The CDR3 consists of 13 residues. Germline CDR1 reads LNHDA; CDR2 reads SQIVND (reference sequence). V was shortened by 6 bases and J by 1 base, with 10 bases between the two germline ends. CDR3 nucleotide sequence: TGTGCCAGTAGGGAGTCGGGGTCCTACGAGCAGTACTTC. Protein: CASRESGSYEQYF.

Points on this clone: Within the sample, other DNA sequences also encode this same CDR3. The chain joins TRBV27 to TRBJ2-7, with 8 bases matching TRBD1. Germline CDR1 and CDR2: MNHEY and SMNVEV (reference sequence). Trimming took 5 bases from V and 0 from J; bases not matched to a gene: 3. The CDR3 is 14 residues long. The CDR3 region is CASSITGGSYEQYF. The CDR3 DNA reads as TGTGCCAGCAGTATCACAGGGGGCTCCTACGAGCAGTACTTC.

This chain connects TRBV28 to TRBJ2-2; no clear D. CDR1 is MDHEN and CDR2 is SYDVKM in the germline V gene. The CDR3 totals 16 residues. V lost 5 bases and J lost 1, with 14 bases in between. CDR3 DNA sequence: TGTGCCAGCAGTCCCCAGGTTGTGCAGAACACCGGGGAGCTGTTTTTT. It yields the protein CASSPQVVQNTGELFF. Looking up the rest from reference TRBV28 and TRBJ2-2 gives the full variable domain: DVKVTQSSRYLVKRTGEKVFLECVQDMDHENMFWYRQDPGLGLRLIYFSYDVKMKEKGDIPEGYSVSREKKERFSLILESASTNQTSMYLCASSPQVVQNTGELFFGEGSRLTVL.

V gene TRBV9 combines with J gene TRBJ2-5; 9 nucleotides match TRBD1. This CDR3 has 16 residues. Germline V gives CDR1 SGDLS, CDR2 YYNGEE. J lost 1 base, V lost 3 bases, and 7 bases had no gene match. The CDR3 region has the DNA TGTGCCAGCAGCGGTAACAGGGGGCTCGGCCAAGAGACCCAGTACTTC. As protein: CASSGNRGLGQETQYF.

The chain combines TRBV2 with TRBJ2-7; D ambiguous. This CDR3 has 13 residues. V was clipped by 6 bases and J by 2 bases, with 11 bases between them. Looked up from germline, CDR1 is SNHLY and CDR2 is FYNNEI. The CDR3 DNA sequence: TGTGCCAGCAGGGAGAGACTTACCTACGAGCAGTACTTC. This codes for CASRERLTYEQYF.

The CDR3 region has the DNA TGTGCCAGCAGTGTAACTGATACGCAGTATTTT. It codes for CASSVTDTQYF. The chain carries TRBV25-1 and TRBJ2-3, with D unclear. Germline V gene data show CDR1 as MGHDK and CDR2 as SYGVNS. V lost 4 bases to trimming and J lost 6 bases, with 5 bases between them. The CDR3 is made up of 11 amino acids.

This chain connects TRBV25-1 to TRBJ2-7; perhaps TRBD1 as D (5 bases). This CDR3 is 12 amino acids long. Trimming pared 3 bases from V and 4 bases from J, leaving 7 bases between. Germline CDR1 is MGHDK and CDR2 is SYGVNS. The CDR3 region is CASSEAGYEQYF. CDR3 coding DNA: TGTGCCAGCAGTGAGGCAGGGTACGAGCAGTACTTC.

The chain recombines TRBV5-1 with TRBJ2-2; TRBD2 agrees at 7 bases. Germline CDR1 reads SGHRS; CDR2 reads YFSETQ. This CDR3 spans 19 amino acids. V shed 0 bases and J 0 bases; nucleotides not matched to a gene: 11. The CDR3 reads CASSLEGVWGLSNTGELFF. The CDR3, as DNA: TGCGCCAGCAGCTTGGAGGGTGTCTGGGGACTATCGAACACCGGGGAGCTGTTTTTT.

Only one count was recorded for this clone. The J gene is TRBJ2-3, the V gene TRBV5-6, with D tentatively TRBD2 (5 bases). Germline values: CDR1 SGHDT, CDR2 YYEEEE. V lost 3 bases, J lost 7 bases, and 9 bases lay in between. The CDR3 runs 12 residues. The CDR3: CASSSGENTQYF. The CDR3 nucleotides read TGTGCCAGCAGCTCCGGGGAAAATACGCAGTATTTT. The full variable domain, completed using reference TRBV5-6 and TRBJ2-3, is DAGVTQSPTHLIKTRGQQVTLRCSPKSGHDTVSWYQQALGQGPQFIFQYYEEEERQRGNFPDRFSGHQFPNYSSELNVNALLLGDSALYLCASSSGENTQYFGPGTRLTVL.

CDR3 amino acids: CASSPSGQGATDTQYF. The CDR3 DNA follows: TGTGCCAGCAGCCCCTCCGGACAGGGGGCGACAGATACGCAGTATTTT. V and J are TRBV7-8 and TRBJ2-3; 11 nucleotides agree with TRBD1. This CDR3 is built from 16 residues. Germline CDR1 SGHVS, CDR2 FQNEAQ. J gave up 3 bases and V 5 bases, and 7 bases lay outside the gene matches.

This chain connects TRBV6-5 to TRBJ1-1; D is undetermined. The CDR3 loop spans 12 amino acids. Germline CDR1 is MNHEY and CDR2 is SVGAGI. Trimming stripped 6 bases from V and 2 bases from J, with 7 bases between. This CDR3 is CASSPPNTEAFF. The CDR3 DNA reads TGTGCCAGCAGCCCCCCAAACACTGAAGCTTTCTTT.

With regard to this clone: Other DNA sequences in this sample translate to the same CDR3. V usage is TRBV9 and J usage is TRBJ2-1; no firm D call. The germline V gene encodes CDR1 SGDLS and CDR2 YYNGEE. CDR3 length equals 12 residues. V was trimmed by 1 base and J by 7 bases, leaving 6 bases between them. The CDR3 region is CASSVINNEQFF. The CDR3, as DNA: TGTGCCAGCAGCGTAATCAATAATGAGCAGTTCTTC.

This clone was detected only once. The CDR3 spells CSVELSVYEQYF. The CDR3, as DNA: TGCAGCGTTGAACTGAGCGTTTACGAGCAGTACTTC. The chain combines TRBV29-1 with TRBJ2-7; D remains unclear. The germline V and J ends were trimmed by 2 bases and 4 bases, with 9 bases remaining between them. The CDR3 spans 12 residues. Per the germline V gene, CDR1 is SQVTM and CDR2 is ANQGSEA.

The CDR3 DNA sequence: TGTGCCAGCAGAGGGGCAGGGAGAACGGGAACGGGGTCCGGGGAGCTGTTTTTT. Its protein product is CASRGAGRTGTGSGELFF. This chain connects TRBV9 to TRBJ2-2; the D call may be TRBD1 or TRBD2 (5 bases each). Trimming removed 5 bases at V and 6 bases at J, with 26 bases between. Germline values: CDR1 SGDLS, CDR2 YYNGEE. The CDR3 covers 18 residues.

The chain uses TRBV27 and TRBJ2-1; the D gene is possibly TRBD1 (8 bases). Between the trimmed V and J ends, which lost 5 bases and 9 bases, there was a span of 17 bases. Germline V lookup: CDR1 MNHEY, CDR2 SMNVEV (reference sequence). The length of the CDR3 is 14 residues. CDR3 protein: CASSPNTGGGEQFF. The CDR3 DNA sequence: TGTGCCAGCAGTCCCAATACAGGGGGGGGTGAGCAGTTCTTC.

This clone showed up just a few times. A much bigger clone sits one base away, suggesting this may be a read error. The V gene is TRBV7-2, the J gene TRBJ1-1; D is ambiguous. Per the germline V gene, CDR1 is SGHTA and CDR2 is FQGNSA. This CDR3 contains 12 residues. V was pared by 3 bases and J by 3 bases, with 5 bases between. The CDR3 DNA sequence: TGTGCCAGCAGCTTCGGGGACACTGAAGCTTTCTTT. Translated: CASSFGDTEAFF. Complete variable domain (other parts from reference TRBV7-2 and TRBJ1-1): GAGVSQSPSNKVTEKGKDVELRCDPISGHTALYWYRQSLGQGLEFLIYFQGNSAPDKSGLPSDRFSAERTGGSVSTLTIQRTQQEDSAVYLCASSFGDTEAFFGQGTRLTVV.

A remark on this clone: Other DNA sequences in the sample encode the same CDR3. The rearrangement links TRBV5-1 to TRBJ2-3; D is uncertain. The length of the CDR3 is 11 residues. V lost 2 bases, J lost 6 bases, and 4 bases lay in between. Germline loops: CDR1 SGHRS, CDR2 YFSETQ. The DNA for the CDR3 is TGCGCCAGCAGCTTCGGGGATACGCAGTATTTT. Translated, it gives CASSFGDTQYF. Full variable domain (remainder filled in from reference TRBV5-1 and TRBJ2-3): KAGVTQTPRYLIKTRGQQVTLSCSPISGHRSVSWYQQTPGQGLQFLFEYFSETQRNKGNFPGRFSGRQFSNSRSEMNVSTLELGDSALYLCASSFGDTQYFGPGTRLTVL.

V gene TRBV6-5 combines with J gene TRBJ2-3, with 8 bases aligning to TRBD2. The CDR3 totals 15 residues. Germline V gene data show CDR1 as MNHEY and CDR2 as SVGAGI. Germline trimming cut 6 bases from V and 6 bases from J; bases unmatched to any gene: 11. CDR3 nucleotides: TGTGCCAGCAGCCAACCCCGACTAGCGCCCGATACGCAGTATTTT. This encodes CASSQPRLAPDTQYF.

The V and J genes are TRBV7-3 and TRBJ2-2, with 10 bases matching TRBD2. This CDR3 contains 17 residues. Germline lookup yields CDR1 SGHTA and CDR2 FQGTGA. Trimming cost V 5 bases and J 4 bases; bases outside gene matches: 10. The CDR3 DNA reads as TGTGCCAGCAGCCCCAATCCACTAGCGGGATTCACCGGGGAGCTGTTTTTT. Translation gives CASSPNPLAGFTGELFF. The variable domain in full, completed from reference TRBV7-3 and TRBJ2-2, reads GAGVSQTPSNKVTEKGKYVELRCDPISGHTALYWYRQSLGQGPEFLIYFQGTGAADDSGLPNDRFFAVRPEGSVSTLKIQRTERGDSAVYLCASSPNPLAGFTGELFFGEGSRLTVL.

V usage is TRBV4-1 and J usage is TRBJ2-1; no clear D. The germline CDR1 and CDR2 sequences are MGHRA and YSYEKL. V lost 3 bases and J 3 bases, leaving 18 bases between the germline ends. The CDR3 consists of 17 residues. In DNA form, the CDR3 reads TGCGCCAGCAGCCAGACTTATAGTCTTCAGTTCTACAATGAGCAGTTCTTC. It encodes CASSQTYSLQFYNEQFF.